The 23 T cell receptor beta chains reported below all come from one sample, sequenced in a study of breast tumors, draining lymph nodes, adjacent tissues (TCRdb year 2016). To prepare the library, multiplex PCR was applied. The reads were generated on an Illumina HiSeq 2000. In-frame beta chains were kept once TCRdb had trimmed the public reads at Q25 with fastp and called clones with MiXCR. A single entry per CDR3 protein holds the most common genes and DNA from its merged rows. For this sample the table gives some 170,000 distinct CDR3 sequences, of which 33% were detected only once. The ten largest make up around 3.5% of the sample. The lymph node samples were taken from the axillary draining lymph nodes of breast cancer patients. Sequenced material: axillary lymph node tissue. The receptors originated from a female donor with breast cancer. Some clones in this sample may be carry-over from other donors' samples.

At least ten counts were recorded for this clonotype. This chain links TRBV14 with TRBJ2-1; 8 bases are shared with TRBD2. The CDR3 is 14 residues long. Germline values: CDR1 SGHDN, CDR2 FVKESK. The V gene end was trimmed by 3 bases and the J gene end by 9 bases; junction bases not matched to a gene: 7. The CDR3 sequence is CASSHPGLEGEQFF. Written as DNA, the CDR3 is TGTGCCAGCAGCCACCCGGGACTAGAGGGTGAGCAGTTCTTC.

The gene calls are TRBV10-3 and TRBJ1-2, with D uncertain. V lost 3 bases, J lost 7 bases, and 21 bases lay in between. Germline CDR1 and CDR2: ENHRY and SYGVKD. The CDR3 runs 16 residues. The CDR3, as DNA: TGTGCCATCAGTGACAGCACAGATACGCACGGCTTTGGCTACACCTTC. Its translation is CAISDSTDTHGFGYTF.

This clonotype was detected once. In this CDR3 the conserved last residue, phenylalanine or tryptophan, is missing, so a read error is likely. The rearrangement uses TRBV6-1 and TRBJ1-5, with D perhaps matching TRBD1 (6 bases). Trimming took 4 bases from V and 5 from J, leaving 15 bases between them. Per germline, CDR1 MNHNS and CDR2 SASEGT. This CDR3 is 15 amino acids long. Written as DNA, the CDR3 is TGTGCCAGCAGTGGAGCGGGGGGCAGCTATCAGCCCCAGCATCTT. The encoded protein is CASSGAGGSYQPQHL.

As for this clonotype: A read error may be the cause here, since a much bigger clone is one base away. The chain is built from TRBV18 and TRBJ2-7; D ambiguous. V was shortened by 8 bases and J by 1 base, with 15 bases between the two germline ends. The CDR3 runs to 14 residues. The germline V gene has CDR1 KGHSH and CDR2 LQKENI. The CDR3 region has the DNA TGTGCCAGCCCCTACTTGGCAGGTTCCTACGAGCAGTACTTC. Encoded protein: CASPYLAGSYEQYF.

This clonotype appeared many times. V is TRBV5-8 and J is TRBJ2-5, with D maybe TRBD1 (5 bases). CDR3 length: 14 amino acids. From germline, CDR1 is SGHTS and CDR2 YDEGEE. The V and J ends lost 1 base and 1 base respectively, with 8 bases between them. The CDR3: CASSLLRVQETQYF. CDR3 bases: TGTGCCAGCAGCTTGCTCAGGGTCCAAGAGACCCAGTACTTC.

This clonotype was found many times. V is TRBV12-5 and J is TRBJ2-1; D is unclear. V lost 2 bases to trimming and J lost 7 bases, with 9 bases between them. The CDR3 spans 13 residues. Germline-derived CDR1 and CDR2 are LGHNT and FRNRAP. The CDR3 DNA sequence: TGTGCTAGTGGTTTGTTCACGTCAAATGAGCAGTTCTTC. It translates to CASGLFTSNEQFF.

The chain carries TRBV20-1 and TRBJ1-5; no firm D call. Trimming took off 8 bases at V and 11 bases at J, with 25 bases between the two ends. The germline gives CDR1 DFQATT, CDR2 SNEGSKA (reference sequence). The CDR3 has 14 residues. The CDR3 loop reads CSPDSVAGLETQHF. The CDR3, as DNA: TGCAGTCCCGATTCGGTAGCGGGGTTAGAGACCCAGCATTTT.

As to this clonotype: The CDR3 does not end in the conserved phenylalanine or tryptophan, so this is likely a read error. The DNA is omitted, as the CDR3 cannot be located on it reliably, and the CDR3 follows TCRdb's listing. CDR3 sequence: CASSRRRANV. V is TRBV5-6 and J is TRBJ2-3. The CDR3 has 10 amino acids, counting both end residues. CDR1 SGHDT and CDR2 YYEEEE come from the germline V gene.

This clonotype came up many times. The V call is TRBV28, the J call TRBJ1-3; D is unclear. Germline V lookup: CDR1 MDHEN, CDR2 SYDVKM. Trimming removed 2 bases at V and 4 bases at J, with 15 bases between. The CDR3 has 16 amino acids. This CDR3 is CASSLPGSRRGNTIYF. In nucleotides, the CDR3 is TGTGCCAGCAGTTTACCGGGATCTCGGAGGGGAAACACCATATATTTT.

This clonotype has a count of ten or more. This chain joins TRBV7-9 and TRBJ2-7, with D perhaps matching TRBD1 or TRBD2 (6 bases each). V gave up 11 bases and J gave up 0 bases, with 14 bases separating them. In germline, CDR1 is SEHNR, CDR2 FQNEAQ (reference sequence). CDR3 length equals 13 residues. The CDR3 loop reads CAGVGGSSYEQYF. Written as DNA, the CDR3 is TGTGCCGGGGTGGGGGGCAGCTCCTACGAGCAGTACTTC.

This CDR3 reads CASSIPGTGASPLHF. CDR3 DNA: TGTGCCAGTAGTATCCCCGGGACAGGAGCTTCACCCCTCCACTTT. The chain employs TRBV19 and TRBJ1-6; TRBD1 aligns across 8 bases. V trimming: 3 bases; J trimming: 9 bases; junction bases outside the gene matches: 7. The CDR3 has 15 amino acids. CDR1 is LNHDA, CDR2 SQIVND, per germline (reference sequence).

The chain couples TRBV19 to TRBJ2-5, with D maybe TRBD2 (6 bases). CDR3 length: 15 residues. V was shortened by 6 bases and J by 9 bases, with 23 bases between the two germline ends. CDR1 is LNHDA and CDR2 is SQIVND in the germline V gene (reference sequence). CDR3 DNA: TGTGCCAGTAGCCTGGGGGGACGGTTCAATCAGCCCCAGTACTTC. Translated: CASSLGGRFNQPQYF.

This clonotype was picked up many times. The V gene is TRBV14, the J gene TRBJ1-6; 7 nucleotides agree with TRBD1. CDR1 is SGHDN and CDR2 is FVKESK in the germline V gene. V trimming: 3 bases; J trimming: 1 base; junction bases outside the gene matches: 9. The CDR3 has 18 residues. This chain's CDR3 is CASSQRTGTSSYNSPLHF. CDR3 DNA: TGTGCCAGCAGCCAGCGGACAGGCACAAGTTCCTATAATTCACCCCTCCACTTT.

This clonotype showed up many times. As DNA, the CDR3 is TGCGCCAGCAGCCAAGGAAGTGTAATGAAAGGTGAGCAGTTCTTC. Translation: CASSQGSVMKGEQFF. This chain joins TRBV4-1 and TRBJ2-1; the D is unclear. Germline V gene lookup returns CDR1 MGHRA and CDR2 YSYEKL. Deletions cut 1 base from V and 9 bases from J, with 16 bases between. CDR3 length: 15 residues.

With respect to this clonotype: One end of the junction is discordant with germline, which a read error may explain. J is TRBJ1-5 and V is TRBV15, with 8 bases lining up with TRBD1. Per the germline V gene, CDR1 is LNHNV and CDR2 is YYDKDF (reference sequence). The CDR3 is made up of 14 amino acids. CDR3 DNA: TGTGCCACCAGTCAGGACAGGGCCAGGCAGCCCCAGCGTTTT. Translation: CATSQDRARQPQRF. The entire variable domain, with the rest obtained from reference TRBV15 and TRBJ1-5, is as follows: DAMVIQNPRYQVTQFGKPVTLSCSQTLNHNVMYWYQQKSSQAPKLLFHYYDKDFNNEADTPDNFQSRRPNTSFCFLDIRSPGLGDTAMYLCATSQDRARQPQRFGDGTRLSIL.

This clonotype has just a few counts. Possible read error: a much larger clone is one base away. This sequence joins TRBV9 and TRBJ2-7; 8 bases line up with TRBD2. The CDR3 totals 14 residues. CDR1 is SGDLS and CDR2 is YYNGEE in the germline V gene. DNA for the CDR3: TGTGCCAGCAGCCCGAGCGGGAGACGGAACGAGCAGTCCTTC. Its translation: CASSPSGRRNEQSF.

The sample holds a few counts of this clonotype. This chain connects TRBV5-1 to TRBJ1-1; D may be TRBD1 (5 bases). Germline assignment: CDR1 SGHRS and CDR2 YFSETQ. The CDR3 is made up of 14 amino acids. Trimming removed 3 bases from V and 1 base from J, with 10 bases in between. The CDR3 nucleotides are TGCGCCAGCAGCTGGGGCGGAGGGAACACTGAAGCTTTCTTT. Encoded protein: CASSWGGGNTEAFF.

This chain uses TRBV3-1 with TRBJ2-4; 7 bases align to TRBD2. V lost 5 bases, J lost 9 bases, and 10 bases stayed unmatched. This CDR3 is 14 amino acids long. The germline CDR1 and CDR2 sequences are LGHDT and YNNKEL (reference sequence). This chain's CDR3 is CASSDGGLAVIQYF. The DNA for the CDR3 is TGTGCCAGCAGCGATGGAGGTCTAGCGGTCATTCAGTACTTC.

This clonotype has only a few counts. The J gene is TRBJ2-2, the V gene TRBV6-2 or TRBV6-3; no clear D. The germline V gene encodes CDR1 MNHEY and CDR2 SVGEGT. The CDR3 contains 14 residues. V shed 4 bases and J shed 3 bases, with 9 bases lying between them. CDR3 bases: TGTGCCAGCAGTTGGAATCTAGACACCGGGGAGCTGTTTTTT. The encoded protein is CASSWNLDTGELFF.

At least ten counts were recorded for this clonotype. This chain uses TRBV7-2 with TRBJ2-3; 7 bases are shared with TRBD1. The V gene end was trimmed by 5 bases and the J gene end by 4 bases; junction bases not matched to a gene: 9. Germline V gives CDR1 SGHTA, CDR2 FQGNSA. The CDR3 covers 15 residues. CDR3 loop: CASSDSSTGADTQYF. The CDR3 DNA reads TGTGCCAGCAGCGACAGTTCAACAGGGGCAGATACGCAGTATTTT.

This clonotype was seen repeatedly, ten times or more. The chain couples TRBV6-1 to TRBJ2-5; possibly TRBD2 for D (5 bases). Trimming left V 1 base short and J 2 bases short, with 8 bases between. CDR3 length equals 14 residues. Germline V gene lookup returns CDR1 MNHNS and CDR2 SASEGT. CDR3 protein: CASSEEWTQETQYF. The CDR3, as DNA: TGTGCCAGCAGTGAAGAGTGGACTCAAGAGACCCAGTACTTC.

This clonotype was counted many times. CDR3 DNA sequence: TGTGCCAGCAGTTTAGGAGGGGACTATGGCTACACCTTC. Translation: CASSLGGDYGYTF. The rearrangement links TRBV12-3 or TRBV12-4 to TRBJ1-2, with a weak D call TRBD1 (5 bases). The V end lost 1 base, the J end lost 3 bases, and 6 bases lay between the germline ends. The CDR3 extends over 13 amino acids.

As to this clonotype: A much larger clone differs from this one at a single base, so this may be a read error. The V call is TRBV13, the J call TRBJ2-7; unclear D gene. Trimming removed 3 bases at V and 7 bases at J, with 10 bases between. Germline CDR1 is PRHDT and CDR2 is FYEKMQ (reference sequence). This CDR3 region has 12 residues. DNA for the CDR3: TGTGCCAGCAGCTTTCCGCTAGGGGAGCAGTACTTC. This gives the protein CASSFPLGEQYF.